The clone carrying this T cell receptor (beta chain) came up many times. This sample stems from a study of T-cell reconstitution after alpha-beta-depleted transplantation in children. Deletions cut 4 bases from V and 12 bases from J, with 12 bases between. Germline V gives CDR1 KGHDR, CDR2 SFDVKD. This CDR3 contains 12 residues. Preparation of the TCRbeta library was carried out with unique molecular identifiers. MiXCR, run by TCRdb on the PCR reads, gives a single entry per CDR3 protein. This sample has 230,000 or so distinct CDR3 sequences, with over 9.5% found just once. The input for sequencing was PBMCs from the stem cell graft donor, taken from the stem cell graft. The V and J genes are TRBV24-1 and TRBJ2-1, with D unresolved. The sequence was obtained from a human donor who donated a stem cell graft to a child with SCID. Here the CDR3 reads CATSESYSPQFF. CDR3 coding DNA: TGTGCCACCAGTGAGTCGTACTCCCCGCAGTTCTTC.